This T cell receptor (beta chain) was identified in a study of blood T cells in healthy people across ages. This clonotype showed up many times. Losses at the gene ends were 7 bases for V and 2 bases for J; bases not matched to a gene: 16. The CDR3 runs to 17 residues. Germline CDR1 reads SGHTA; CDR2 reads FQGNSA. It was with a sample-barcoded 5' primer and a J-beta primer mix that a second PCR of about 7 to 12 cycles was run. TCRdb re-called the 5' RACE reads through MiXCR, storing one row per CDR3 protein. Here the sample spans hundreds of thousands of distinct CDR3 sequences, roughly 47% being singletons.

J is TRBJ2-5 and V is TRBV7-2; 7 nucleotides line up with TRBD2. What was sequenced was blood. The clonotype was recovered from a woman aged 55-69 years in good health. The CDR3 region is CASTLGGSSSAQETQYF. CDR3 bases: TGTGCCAGCACCCTGGGGGGGTCGTCTTCGGCTCAAGAGACCCAGTACTTC.